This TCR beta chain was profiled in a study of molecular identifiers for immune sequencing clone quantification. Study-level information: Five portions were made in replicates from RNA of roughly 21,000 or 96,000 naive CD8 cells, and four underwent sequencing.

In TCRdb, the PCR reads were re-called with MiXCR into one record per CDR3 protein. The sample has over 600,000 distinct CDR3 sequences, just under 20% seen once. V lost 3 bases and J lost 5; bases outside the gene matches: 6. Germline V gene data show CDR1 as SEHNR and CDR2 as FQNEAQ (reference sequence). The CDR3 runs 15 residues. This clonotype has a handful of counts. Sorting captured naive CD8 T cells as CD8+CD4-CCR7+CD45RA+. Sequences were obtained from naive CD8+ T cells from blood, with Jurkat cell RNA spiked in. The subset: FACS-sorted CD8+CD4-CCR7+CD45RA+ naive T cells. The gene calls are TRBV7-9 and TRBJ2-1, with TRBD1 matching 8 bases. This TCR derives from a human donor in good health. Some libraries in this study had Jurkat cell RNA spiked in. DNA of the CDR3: TGTGCCAGCAGCTTTGTCAGGGGGCTGGACAATGAGCAGTTCTTC. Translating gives CASSFVRGLDNEQFF.